Shown below are 19 T cell receptor beta chains from a single sample sequenced in a study of human T cells and chemical hapten exposure. Time point reported: pre-sensitization, week 0. Specified treatment: therapeutic diphenylcyclopropenone sensitization with weekly scalp DPC. Unfractionated whole blood was the source from which total RNA was extracted. MiXCR, run by TCRdb on the RACE reads, gives a single entry per CDR3 protein. Altogether some 49,000 distinct CDR3 sequences are present, 9.5% to 10% being singletons, with the ten largest covering more than 9%. Sequenced material: whole blood, taken in connection with sensitization to the hapten diphenylcyclopropenone (DPC). The receptors originated from a woman younger than 45 with alopecia areata. Some clones in this sample may be carry-over from other donors' samples.

The table lists this clonotype with a few counts. The chain links TRBV6-1 to TRBJ2-3; 7 bases are shared with TRBD2. V lost 7 bases, J lost 4 bases, and 8 bases stayed unmatched. Germline values: CDR1 MNHNS, CDR2 SASEGT. The CDR3 has 14 amino acids. As DNA, the CDR3 is TGTGCCAGCAAGGCTAGCGGAGAGGCAGATACGCAGTATTTT. Its translation: CASKASGEADTQYF.

The V call is TRBV19, the J call TRBJ1-6, with TRBD1 identical over 7 bases. Germline V CDR1 and CDR2: LNHDA, SQIVND (reference sequence). Trimming at V came to 5 bases and at J to 7 bases, leaving 8 bases not matched to a gene. This CDR3 contains 15 residues. This CDR3 is CASSAQTGINSPLHF. In nucleotides, the CDR3 is TGTGCCAGTAGTGCGCAGACAGGGATAAATTCACCCCTCCACTTT. Based on the CDR3 plus reference TRBV19 and TRBJ1-6, the full variable domain is DGGITQSPKYLFRKEGQNVTLSCEQNLNHDAMYWYRQDPGQGLRLIYYSQIVNDFQKGDIAEGYSVSREKKESFPLTVTSAQKNPTAFYLCASSAQTGINSPLHFGNGTRLTVT.

This clonotype was observed a few times. This CDR3 reads CSVGRPGANVLTF. For the CDR3, the DNA is TGCAGCGTTGGTCGGCCTGGGGCCAACGTCCTGACTTTC. This chain links TRBV29-1 with TRBJ2-6; D uncertain. V dropped 4 bases and J dropped 2 bases, with 6 bases sitting between them. Germline V gene sequence: CDR1 SQVTM, CDR2 ANQGSEA. The CDR3 contains 13 residues.

The chain links TRBV27 to TRBJ2-3; 12 bases agree with TRBD1. V was pared by 5 bases and J by 6 bases, with 12 bases of the junction left unmatched. The germline V gene encodes CDR1 MNHEY and CDR2 SMNVEV (reference sequence). The CDR3 spans 17 residues. In nucleotides, the CDR3 is TGTGCCAGCAGTCCCCTTCCCGGGACAGGGGGCGTTGATACGCAGTATTTT. This gives the protein CASSPLPGTGGVDTQYF.

This clonotype was detected ten times or more. The chain links TRBV12-3 or TRBV12-4 to TRBJ2-7; 7 positions match TRBD1. The CDR3 loop spans 13 amino acids. With 7 bases clipped from V and 2 bases from J, the junction kept 5 bases outside the gene matches. The CDR3 here is CASTPGQPYEQYF. The CDR3, as DNA: TGTGCCAGCACCCCGGGACAGCCCTACGAGCAGTACTTC.

This clonotype was observed a few times. The chain joins TRBV30 to TRBJ2-1; D may be TRBD2 (5 bases). In germline, CDR1 is GTSNPN, CDR2 SVGIG (reference sequence). The germline V and J ends were trimmed by 2 bases and 1 base, with 6 bases remaining between them. The CDR3 has 13 amino acids. The CDR3 region is CAWSTGSYNEQFF. CDR3 nucleotides: TGTGCCTGGAGTACGGGGTCCTACAATGAGCAGTTCTTC. The whole variable domain, remainder taken from reference TRBV30 and TRBJ2-1, is SQTIHQWPATLVQPVGSPLSLECTVEGTSNPNLYWYRQAAGRGLQLLFYSVGIGQISSEVPQNLSASRPQDRQFILSSKKLLLSDSGFYLCAWSTGSYNEQFFGPGTRLTVL.

The chain has TRBV27 and TRBJ2-3; D call uncertain. V lost 8 bases, J lost 0 bases, and 12 bases lay in between. The CDR3 consists of 14 residues. Germline V lookup: CDR1 MNHEY, CDR2 SMNVEV (reference sequence). CDR3 DNA sequence: TGTGCCAGCCACGAGGCCTTGAGCACAGATACGCAGTATTTT. It is translated as CASHEALSTDTQYF.

This clonotype has a handful of counts. The chain uses TRBV28 and TRBJ1-5, with D possibly TRBD1 on 6 matching bases. CDR3 size: 12 residues. With 8 bases removed from V and 4 bases from J, the gap between germline ends came to 9 bases. Germline CDR1 and CDR2: MDHEN and SYDVKM. CDR3 coding DNA: TGTGCCAGCCGACAGGTTAATCAGCCCCAGCATTTT. Amino acids: CASRQVNQPQHF.

This clonotype showed up many times. The CDR3 loop is CASSSGTSSNQPQHF. CDR3 DNA sequence: TGTGCCAGCAGTTCCGGGACATCTAGCAATCAGCCCCAGCATTTT. The V call is TRBV12-3 or TRBV12-4, the J call TRBJ1-5; tentative D call: TRBD1 (6 bases). This CDR3 is 15 amino acids long. Trimming pared 4 bases from V and 0 bases from J, leaving 10 bases between.

The chain recombines TRBV7-2 with TRBJ2-1; no firm D call. V lost 5 bases to trimming and J lost 8 bases, with 19 bases between them. CDR1 and CDR2 from the germline V gene are SGHTA and FQGNSA. This CDR3 spans 15 amino acids. This CDR3 is CASSHLGSDVDEQFF. CDR3 sequence (DNA): TGTGCCAGCAGCCACTTGGGGTCCGATGTCGATGAGCAGTTCTTC.

V is TRBV5-4 and J is TRBJ2-7, with D possibly being TRBD1 (6 bases). This CDR3 region has 13 residues. V was clipped by 2 bases and J by 5 bases, with 11 bases between them. The germline gives CDR1 SGHNT, CDR2 YYREEE (reference sequence). The CDR3 DNA is TGTGCCAGCAGCTTCGTCAGGGGCCACGAGCAGTACTTC. This translates into CASSFVRGHEQYF.

This clonotype came up a few times. The chain links TRBV7-2 to TRBJ2-7; 11 positions match TRBD2. The germline gives CDR1 SGHTA, CDR2 FQGNSA. The length of the CDR3 is 14 residues. Trimming took 6 bases from V and 7 from J; bases not matched to a gene: 8. The CDR3 loop reads CASRTSGAMGEQYF. The CDR3 DNA reads as TGTGCCAGCAGGACTAGCGGGGCTATGGGGGAGCAGTACTTC.

The chain joins TRBV12-3 or TRBV12-4 to TRBJ1-1; D is undetermined. Trimming took 3 bases from V and 1 from J, leaving 9 bases between them. CDR3 length: 14 residues. The CDR3: CASSFAHENTEAFF. In DNA form, the CDR3 reads TGTGCCAGCAGTTTTGCACACGAGAACACTGAAGCTTTCTTT.

For this clonotype: Relative to the germline gene, one junction end is altered; a read error may explain this. The chain recombines TRBV5-5 with TRBJ2-2; D is uncertain. The CDR3 length is 13 residues. The germline gives CDR1 SGHKS, CDR2 YYEKEE (reference sequence). The DNA of the CDR3 is TGTGCCAGCAGCTTGGTGAACGCCGGGGAGCTGTTTTTT. It yields the protein CASSLVNAGELFF. The full variable domain, with the rest looked up from reference TRBV5-5 and TRBJ2-2, is DAGVTQSPTHLIKTRGQQVTLRCSPISGHKSVSWYQQVLGQGPQFIFQYYEKEERGRGNFPDRFSARQFPNYSSELNVNALLLGDSALYLCASSLVNAGELFFGEGSRLTVL.

The J gene is TRBJ1-2, the V gene TRBV3-1; 9 bases are shared with TRBD1. The CDR3 loop spans 16 amino acids. The V and J ends lost 4 bases and 3 bases, in that order; junction bases with no gene match: 9. Germline CDR1 LGHDT, CDR2 YNNKEL (reference sequence). CDR3 bases: TGTGCCAGCAGCCTTACGGACAGGGGAAGGGACTATGGCTACACCTTC. Translated, it gives CASSLTDRGRDYGYTF.

The V call is TRBV18, the J call TRBJ2-3; no clear D gene. Trimming removed 6 bases from V and 5 bases from J, with 12 bases in between. CDR3 length equals 13 residues. Germline V CDR1 and CDR2: KGHSH, LQKENI. DNA of the CDR3: TGTGCCAGCTCTCCGATATCCAAAGATACGCAGTATTTT. Residues: CASSPISKDTQYF.

Ten or more counts support this clonotype. This rearrangement joins TRBV20-1 to TRBJ1-5; 7 nucleotides agree with TRBD1. CDR1 and CDR2 (germline): DFQATT, SNEGSKA (reference sequence). V shed 6 bases, J shed 3 bases, and the junction held 11 bases outside the gene matches. The CDR3 is 15 residues long. The DNA for the CDR3 is TGCAGTGCCCCGACAGGGATTGAGGACAATCAGCCCCAGCATTTT. This sequence encodes CSAPTGIEDNQPQHF.

In its sample, this clonotype was seen a few times. This chain joins TRBV6-2 or TRBV6-3 and TRBJ1-1; 9 positions agree with TRBD1. V lost 6 bases, J lost 1 base, and 3 bases stayed unmatched. This CDR3 is 14 amino acids long. The germline gives CDR1 MNHEY, CDR2 SVGEGT. Written as DNA, the CDR3 is TGTGCCAGCAGGGGACAGGGCCCGAACACTGAAGCTTTCTTT. Protein: CASRGQGPNTEAFF.

The genes are TRBV28 and TRBJ1-3; 10 positions agree with TRBD1. CDR3 length: 15 amino acids. Trimming removed 2 bases from V and 8 bases from J; junction bases left unmatched: 6. Germline loops: CDR1 MDHEN, CDR2 SYDVKM. This CDR3 is CASSLRTGTGDTIYF. The CDR3, as DNA: TGTGCCAGCAGTTTACGGACCGGGACAGGGGACACCATATATTTT.